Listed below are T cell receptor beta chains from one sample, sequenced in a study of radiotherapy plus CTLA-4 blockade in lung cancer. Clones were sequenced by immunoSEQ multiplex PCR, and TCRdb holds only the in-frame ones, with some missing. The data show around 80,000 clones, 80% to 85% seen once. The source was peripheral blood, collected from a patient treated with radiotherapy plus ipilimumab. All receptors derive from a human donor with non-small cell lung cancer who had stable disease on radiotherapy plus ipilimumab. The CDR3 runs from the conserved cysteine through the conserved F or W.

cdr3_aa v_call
CASRLQVGREKLFF TRBV5-1
CAWSRRERDTQYF TRBV30
CASSGDSPGNTIYF TRBV6-1
CAWSVDRYEQYF TRBV30
CSVRDRGRGYTF TRBV29-1
CASNNSGGKTQYF TRBV6-5
CASSHGQGADAEAFF TRBV19
CASSSGGGTRPQHF TRBV18
CASSDSRESDEQFF TRBV6-5
CASSPRRIRTDTQYF TRBV7-2
CASSYGLAGNEQFF TRBV6-5
CASNRDISGNTIYF TRBV4-1
CASSVEGTSGSYNEQFF TRBV9
CASSPTGQGKPYEQYF TRBV27
CASRASGAPYEQYF TRBV2
CASSTLDRAYEQYF TRBV19
CASVQGGNTEAFF TRBV28
CASSDTIGGYTF TRBV25-1
CASSEKKLFF TRBV6-4
CATSGTPWNEQFF TRBV6-5
CASSVAEQGYNEQFF TRBV9
CASSRGEGNKQYF TRBV7-3
CASSGSPRDEAFF TRBV2
CASSRNSGGVVGTDTQYF TRBV7-2
CASSLRSPGTNEKLFF TRBV7-6
CASLRSGGIHNEQFF TRBV28
CASSLEGSRMNTGELFF TRBV7-6
CASRASGSPNQPQHF TRBV28
CASSSQRGAGEQYF TRBV5-1
CASSLGGTALGAEAFF TRBV28
CASKSGGYQETQYF TRBV7-2
CASSLYRPGGPPYEQYF TRBV27
CASSPVLLQGEETQYF TRBV28
CASSLLDRGGPEAFF TRBV28
CASSPTPSSEQYF TRBV18
CASSPGGNTEAFF TRBV18
CVRSLLLRRGGTGELFF TRBV7-5
CASSVQGIGLETQYF TRBV2
CASSFGWADYTGELFF TRBV11-3
CASSLVHGNEQFF TRBV7-2
CASSERQVNTEAFF TRBV6-1
CASSHPRRGMEQFF TRBV4-1
CASSPRLGETQYF TRBV18
CASSIAAGGNNEQFF TRBV19
CASSISGLGKNIQYF TRBV6-5
CASTPRRGGTGELFF TRBV2